A single sample is the source of the 2 T cell receptor beta chains below, sequenced in a study of glioma-infiltrating T cells after dendritic cell vaccination listed by TCRdb under 2016. Explained via the paper, the time point label denotes: after dendritic cell vaccination, including at tumor progression/relapse. Library creation used the immunoSEQ multiplex PCR assay. TCRdb provides this immuneACCESS table in a form limited to in-frame rearrangements. Some clones are lacking; in checked studies, under half of them reflect an unresolved V gene, and why the rest are absent is not known. Across this sample there are approximately 91,000 clones, with roughly four fifths seen only once. Together, the top ten hold 2% to 2.5% of the sample. The sample here was blood, taken after dendritic cell vaccination. The receptors here all came from a human donor with glioblastoma.

The chain recombines TRBV10-1 with TRBJ1-1; 10 nucleotides align to TRBD1. This CDR3 has 12 amino acids. The V segment lost 6 bases and the J segment 6 bases; nucleotides outside the gene matches: 1. Germline V gives CDR1 WNHNN, CDR2 SYGVQD (reference sequence). The CDR3 here is CASSGQGAEAFF. The DNA of the CDR3 is TGCGCCAGCAGCGGACAGGGGGCTGAAGCTTTCTTT.

This clone was counted ten times or more. The CDR3 region has the DNA TGTGCCAGCAGCACGAAGGGACACTACGAGCAGTACGTC. Protein: CASSTKGHYEQYV. This chain connects TRBV7-9 to TRBJ2-7, with D possibly being TRBD1 (6 bases). CDR1 is SEHNR and CDR2 is FQNEAQ in the germline V gene (reference sequence). Trimming cost V 5 bases and J 3 bases, with 11 bases left between them. The CDR3 totals 13 residues.